The sequence of this T cell receptor beta chain was determined in a study of T cells expressing NK-cell markers. Across the study: Sequencing of TCR beta repertoires drew on sorted CD3+CD56+NKG2C+, CD3+CD56+NKG2C- and CD3+CD56-NKG2C+ T cells. Findings and caveats of the study: For a few donors, these clonotypes were likewise the leading ones in the CD3+CD56-NKG2C+ fraction.

This CDR3 spans 14 amino acids. Germline V CDR1 and CDR2: DFQATT, SNEGSKA (reference sequence). TCRdb reprocessed the 5' RACE reads, keeping one entry per CDR3 protein, no DNA. Its listing shows 450,000 to 600,000 distinct CDR3 sequences. To note about this clonotype: The antigen is unknown.

The specimen was blood T cells: a sorted CD56 or NKG2C T cell subset, CD4+ or CD8+ T cells, or bulk PBMC T cells (not recorded which). The V and J genes are TRBV20-1 and TRBJ2-1; TCRdb's D call, TRBD2, is unchecked because there is no DNA. The clonotype originates from a young man in good health. This CDR3 reads CSPDMSGNLNEQFF.